A single sample is the source of the 5 T cell receptor beta chains below, sequenced in a study of monozygotic twins with inflammatory bowel disease. TCRdb reanalyzed the 5' RACE reads and collapses them to one entry per CDR3 protein, without DNA. The sample data list 300,000 to 400,000 distinct CDR3 sequences. The sequenced sample consisted of blood. The receptors here all came from a human donor with ulcerative colitis or Crohn's disease, or a healthy co-twin of an affected twin (not recorded which).

The chain carries TRBV5-1 and TRBJ2-7; TCRdb gives TRBD1 as the D gene, but with no DNA this cannot be confirmed. This CDR3 region has 16 residues. Per the germline V gene, CDR1 is SGHRS and CDR2 is YFSETQ. The CDR3 region is CASSSQTGFEAYEQYF. Looking up the rest from reference TRBV5-1 and TRBJ2-7 gives the full variable domain: KAGVTQTPRYLIKTRGQQVTLSCSPISGHRSVSWYQQTPGQGLQFLFEYFSETQRNKGNFPGRFSGRQFSNSRSEMNVSTLELGDSALYLCASSSQTGFEAYEQYFGPGTRLTVT.

The chain is built from TRBV12-3 or TRBV12-4 and TRBJ2-7; as DNA is missing, the TRBD1 call by TCRdb cannot be tested. CDR3 length: 15 residues. The CDR3 is CASSPGQGPIYEQYF.

V usage is TRBV7-2 and J usage is TRBJ2-5; without DNA, the TCRdb call of TRBD1 cannot be checked. This CDR3 spans 17 amino acids. Germline assignment: CDR1 SGHTA and CDR2 FQGNSA. The CDR3 spells CASSLGETSGWGETQYF.

The chain has TRBV29-1 and TRBJ2-3; the TRBD1 assignment by TCRdb is unverifiable without DNA. The germline V gene encodes CDR1 SQVTM and CDR2 ANQGSEA. The CDR3 contains 17 residues. The CDR3: CSVDTIPMGAGEDTQYF.

This chain's CDR3 is CASSLWEAGNIQYF. This chain uses TRBV3-1 with TRBJ2-4; there is no DNA to check the TCRdb D call of TRBD2. The CDR3 runs 14 residues. Germline CDR1 LGHDT, CDR2 YNNKEL (reference sequence).